The 20 T cell receptor beta chains below come from one sample, sequenced in a study of blood T cells in healthy people across ages (dated by TCRdb to 2015 to 2017). Preparation of the library involved 5' RACE. Sequencing was performed on an Illumina HiSeq 2500. The second PCR ran for about 6 to 11 cycles and used a J-beta primer mix along with a sample-barcoded 5' primer. TCRdb reran the public reads through fastp at Q25 and MiXCR, keeping productive beta chains. CDR3 protein duplicates are merged, each entry listing the most common genes and DNA. A total of 1,100,000 or so distinct CDR3 sequences appear in this sample, roughly 45% of them only once. The ten biggest clones cover 18% of the sample. The sequencing sample was made of blood. These receptors all come from a woman aged 60-75 years in good health.

This sequence joins TRBV27 and TRBJ2-5, with 9 bases identical to TRBD1. The germline CDR1 and CDR2 sequences are MNHEY and SMNVEV (reference sequence). Unmatched junction bases numbered 3, after V lost 3 bases and J lost 1 base. The CDR3 spans 15 residues. CDR3 sequence (DNA): TGTGCCAGCAGTTTCCAGACAGGGGGCCAAGAGACCCAGTACTTC. Translation gives CASSFQTGGQETQYF.

This chain connects TRBV11-2 to TRBJ2-3, with TRBD2 identical over 11 bases. Germline CDR1 SGHAT, CDR2 FQNNGV. The J segment lost 4 bases and the V segment lost 3 bases, leaving 3 bases of the junction unmatched. The CDR3 runs 15 residues. CDR3 loop: CASSFLGLAADTQYF. For the CDR3, the DNA is TGTGCCAGCAGCTTTCTGGGACTAGCGGCAGATACGCAGTATTTT.

This sequence joins TRBV6-2 or TRBV6-3 and TRBJ1-2, with D unresolved. The CDR3 loop spans 13 amino acids. CDR1 and CDR2 from the germline V gene are MNHEY and SVGEGT. The V end lost 3 bases, the J end lost 3 bases, and 8 bases lay between the germline ends. CDR3 region: CASSYRQYYGYTF. In nucleotides, the CDR3 is TGTGCCAGCAGTTATCGGCAATACTATGGCTACACCTTC.

V usage is TRBV20-1 and J usage is TRBJ2-7, with 10 bases matching TRBD2. Trimming at V came to 2 bases and at J to 3 bases, leaving 7 bases not matched to a gene. CDR1 is DFQATT and CDR2 is SNEGSKA in the germline V gene (reference sequence). This CDR3 is built from 15 residues. The CDR3 DNA reads as TGCAGTGCTAGACCTAGCGGGAGACCCTACTACGAGCAGTACTTC. Amino acids: CSARPSGRPYYEQYF.

The chain couples TRBV28 to TRBJ2-6; no definite D call. V was clipped by 3 bases and J by 1 base, with 7 bases between them. The germline V gene has CDR1 MDHEN and CDR2 SYDVKM. The CDR3 sequence is 15 residues long. The DNA for the CDR3 is TGTGCCAGCAGTTTTTCGACTTCTGGGGCCAACGTCCTGACTTTC. Amino acids: CASSFSTSGANVLTF. Based on the CDR3 plus reference TRBV28 and TRBJ2-6, the full variable domain is DVKVTQSSRYLVKRTGEKVFLECVQDMDHENMFWYRQDPGLGLRLIYFSYDVKMKEKGDIPEGYSVSREKKERFSLILESASTNQTSMYLCASSFSTSGANVLTFGAGSRLTVL.

This chain uses TRBV12-3 or TRBV12-4 with TRBJ1-6; tentatively, D is TRBD1 (6 bases). The CDR3 is 15 residues long. V shed 6 bases and J shed 0 bases, with 9 bases lying between them. The CDR3 sequence is CASRRTVSYNSPLHF. The CDR3 region has the DNA TGTGCCAGCAGGAGGACAGTCTCCTATAATTCACCCCTCCACTTT.

There are a few counts of this clonotype. The V gene is TRBV7-9, the J gene TRBJ2-1, with D possibly being TRBD1 (6 bases). This CDR3 has 16 amino acids. Trimming removed 5 bases at V and 7 bases at J, with 21 bases between. CDR1 SEHNR and CDR2 FQNEAQ come from the germline V gene (reference sequence). CDR3 bases: TGTGCCAGCAGCCCCCCAACAGGGATGGGATTAAATGAGCAGTTCTTC. It translates to CASSPPTGMGLNEQFF.

The genes are TRBV15 and TRBJ1-1; D is perhaps TRBD1 (5 bases). Germline CDR1 LNHNV, CDR2 YYDKDF (reference sequence). This CDR3 contains 12 residues. Trimming removed 5 bases from V and 3 bases from J, with 7 bases in between. The CDR3 region is CATSRGDTEAFF. The CDR3 DNA follows: TGTGCCACCAGCCGGGGGGACACTGAAGCTTTCTTT.

The chain has TRBV7-9 and TRBJ2-5, with 10 bases fitting TRBD1. The CDR3 length is 16 residues. Germline assignment: CDR1 SEHNR and CDR2 FQNEAQ (reference sequence). The trim removed 5 bases at V and 11 bases at J, leaving 17 bases unmatched. In DNA, the CDR3 is TGTGCCAGCAGCCTCACCGGGACAGGGGCATACAATGAGCAGTACTTC. Translation gives CASSLTGTGAYNEQYF.

This clonotype was counted once. This chain connects TRBV24-1 to TRBJ2-3; 7 nucleotides align to TRBD1. Trimming removed 9 bases from V and 3 bases from J; junction bases left unmatched: 8. CDR1 and CDR2 from the germline V gene are KGHDR and SFDVKD. The CDR3 is 14 amino acids. Written as DNA, the CDR3 is TGTGCCACCGGTGTGACAGGGTCAACAGATACGCAGTATTTT. Its translation: CATGVTGSTDTQYF.

J is TRBJ2-3 and V is TRBV20-1; 13 bases match TRBD2. The germline CDR1 and CDR2 sequences are DFQATT and SNEGSKA (reference sequence). J was trimmed by 5 bases and V by 3 bases; bases with no gene match: 17. The CDR3 is 19 amino acids. CDR3 coding DNA: TGCAGTGCTAGGCTTAGACTAGCGGGAGGAGTGTTCCGGGGAGATACGCAGTATTTT. Translating it yields CSARLRLAGGVFRGDTQYF.

The chain employs TRBV28 and TRBJ2-7; TRBD1 agrees at 7 bases. The ends lost 6 bases at V and 4 bases at J; junction bases unmatched: 12. Germline V lookup: CDR1 MDHEN, CDR2 SYDVKM. The CDR3 has 15 residues. CDR3 coding DNA: TGTGCCAGCAGGGGAGCCGGGACAGCCCCTTACGAGCAGTACTTC. Protein: CASRGAGTAPYEQYF.

This clonotype was seen a handful of times. This chain joins TRBV10-1 and TRBJ2-5; possible D gene TRBD1, 5 bases. The CDR3 is 15 residues long. Trimming shortened V by 3 bases and J by 2 bases, and 13 bases separated the two germline ends. Germline CDR1 WNHNN, CDR2 SYGVQD (reference sequence). The CDR3 DNA reads as TGCGCCAGCAGTGATGGTGGGTCAGGGCAAGAGACCCAGTACTTC. The encoded protein is CASSDGGSGQETQYF.

The chain is built from TRBV7-9 and TRBJ1-4, with 7 bases aligning to TRBD1. CDR3 length: 15 amino acids. CDR1 is SEHNR, CDR2 FQNEAQ, per germline (reference sequence). The V gene end was trimmed by 7 bases and the J gene end by 8 bases; junction bases not matched to a gene: 13. The CDR3 DNA reads TGTGCCAGCAATACCTTGGGGACAGTCGGAGAAAAACTGTTTTTT. It yields the protein CASNTLGTVGEKLFF.

The chain has TRBV27 and TRBJ2-1; 7 nucleotides line up with TRBD2. Germline V CDR1 and CDR2: MNHEY, SMNVEV (reference sequence). The V segment lost 5 bases and the J segment 2 bases; nucleotides outside the gene matches: 6. This CDR3 contains 15 residues. As DNA, the CDR3 is TGTGCCAGCAGTAACGCGGGAGCGGCCTACAATGAGCAGTTCTTC. Its translation: CASSNAGAAYNEQFF.

J is TRBJ2-6 and V is TRBV20-1, with 9 bases that match TRBD1. There are 18 residues in the CDR3. J lost 5 bases, V lost 1 base, and 12 bases had no gene match. Looked up from germline, CDR1 is DFQATT and CDR2 is SNEGSKA (reference sequence). CDR3 amino acids: CSARAGQGLLGWANVLTF. CDR3 bases: TGCAGTGCTAGAGCGGGACAGGGCCTTCTCGGGTGGGCCAACGTCCTGACTTTC.

The chain combines TRBV12-3 or TRBV12-4 with TRBJ2-7; TRBD2 matches at 15 bases. CDR3 size: 16 residues. The J segment lost 6 bases and the V segment lost 5 bases, leaving 8 bases of the junction unmatched. The CDR3 nucleotides read TGTGCCAGCAGTCCGCGGACTAGCGGGAGGGCCCGCGAGCAGTACTTC. Its protein is CASSPRTSGRAREQYF.

This clonotype has just a few counts. V gene TRBV5-6 combines with J gene TRBJ2-7, with 9 bases identical to TRBD1. The V gene's germline CDR1 is SGHDT and CDR2 YYEEEE. Unmatched junction bases numbered 9, after V lost 4 bases and J lost 7 bases. The CDR3 sequence is 14 residues long. CDR3 sequence: CASSTGQGRQEQYF. The CDR3 coding sequence is TGTGCCAGCAGCACTGGACAGGGGCGGCAGGAGCAGTACTTC. Full variable domain (outside the CDR3, taken from reference TRBV5-6 and TRBJ2-7): DAGVTQSPTHLIKTRGQQVTLRCSPKSGHDTVSWYQQALGQGPQFIFQYYEEEERQRGNFPDRFSGHQFPNYSSELNVNALLLGDSALYLCASSTGQGRQEQYFGPGTRLTVT.

The CDR3 sequence is CASRSEAELFF. Written as DNA, the CDR3 is TGTGCCAGCAGGTCAGAAGCGGAGCTGTTTTTT. This chain uses TRBV7-9 with TRBJ2-2; D is undetermined. Trimming took 6 bases from V and 10 from J, leaving 9 bases between them. The CDR3 has 11 amino acids. Germline CDR1 reads SEHNR; CDR2 reads FQNEAQ (reference sequence). Looking up the rest from reference TRBV7-9 and TRBJ2-2 gives the full variable domain: DTGVSQNPRHKITKRGQNVTFRCDPISEHNRLYWYRQTLGQGPEFLTYFQNEAQLEKSRLLSDRFSAERPKGSFSTLEIQRTEQGDSAMYLCASRSEAELFFGEGSRLTVL.

The rearrangement uses TRBV9 and TRBJ2-5; TRBD2 matches 10 bases. The trim removed 0 bases at V and 6 bases at J, leaving 5 bases unmatched. CDR1 and CDR2 (germline): SGDLS, YYNGEE. The CDR3 extends over 15 amino acids. CDR3 in DNA: TGTGCCAGCAGCGTAGGAGGTAGCGGGAGGCAGACCCAGTACTTC. Its protein is CASSVGGSGRQTQYF. Based on the CDR3 plus reference TRBV9 and TRBJ2-5, the full variable domain is DSGVTQTPKHLITATGQRVTLRCSPRSGDLSVYWYQQSLDQGLQFLIQYYNGEERAKGNILERFSAQQFPDLHSELNLSSLELGDSALYFCASSVGGSGRQTQYFGPGTRLLVL.